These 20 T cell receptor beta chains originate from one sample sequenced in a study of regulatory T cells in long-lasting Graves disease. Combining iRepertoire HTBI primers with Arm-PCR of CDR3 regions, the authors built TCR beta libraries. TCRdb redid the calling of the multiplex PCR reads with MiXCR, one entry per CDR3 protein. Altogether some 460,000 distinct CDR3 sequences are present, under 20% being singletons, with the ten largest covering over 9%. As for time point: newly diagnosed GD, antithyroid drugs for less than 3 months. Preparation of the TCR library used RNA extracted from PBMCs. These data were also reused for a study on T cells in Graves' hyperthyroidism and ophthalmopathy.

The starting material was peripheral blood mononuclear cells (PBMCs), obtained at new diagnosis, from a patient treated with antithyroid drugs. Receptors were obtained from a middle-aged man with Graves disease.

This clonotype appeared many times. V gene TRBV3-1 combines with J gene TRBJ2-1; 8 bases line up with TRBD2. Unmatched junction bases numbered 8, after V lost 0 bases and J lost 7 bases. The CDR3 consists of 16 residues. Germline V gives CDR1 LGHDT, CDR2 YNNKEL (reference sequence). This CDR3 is CASSQDSGTPWNEQFF. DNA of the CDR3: TGTGCCAGCAGCCAAGATAGCGGGACACCCTGGAATGAGCAGTTCTTC.

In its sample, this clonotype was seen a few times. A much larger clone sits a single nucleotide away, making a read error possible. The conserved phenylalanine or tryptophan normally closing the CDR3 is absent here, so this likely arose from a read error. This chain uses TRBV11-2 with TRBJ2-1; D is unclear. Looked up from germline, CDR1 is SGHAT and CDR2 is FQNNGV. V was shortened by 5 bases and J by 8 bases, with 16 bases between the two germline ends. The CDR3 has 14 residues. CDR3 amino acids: CASSPGWLRDEQFL. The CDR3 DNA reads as TGTGCCAGCAGCCCCGGTTGGTTAAGGGATGAGCAGTTCCTC.

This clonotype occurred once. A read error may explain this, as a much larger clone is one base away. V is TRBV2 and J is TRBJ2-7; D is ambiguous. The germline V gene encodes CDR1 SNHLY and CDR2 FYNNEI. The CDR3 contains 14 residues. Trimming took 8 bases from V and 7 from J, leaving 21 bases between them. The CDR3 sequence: CASLGLKRYNEQYF. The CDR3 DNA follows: TGTGCCAGCCTCGGTCTGAAGCGCTACAATGAGCAGTACTTC.

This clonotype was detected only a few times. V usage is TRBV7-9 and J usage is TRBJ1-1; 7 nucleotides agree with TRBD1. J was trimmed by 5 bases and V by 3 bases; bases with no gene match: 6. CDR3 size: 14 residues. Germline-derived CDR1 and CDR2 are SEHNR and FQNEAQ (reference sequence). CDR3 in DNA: TGTGCCAGCAGCTTGGAGGGGGCAAGGACTGAAGCTTTCTTT. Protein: CASSLEGARTEAFF.

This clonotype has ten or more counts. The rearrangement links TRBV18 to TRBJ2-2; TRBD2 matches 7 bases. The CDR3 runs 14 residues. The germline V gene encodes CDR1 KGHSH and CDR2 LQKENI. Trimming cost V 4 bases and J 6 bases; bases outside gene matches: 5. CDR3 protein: CASSLDAGAGELFF. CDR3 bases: TGTGCCAGCTCACTGGATGCGGGGGCCGGGGAGCTGTTTTTT.

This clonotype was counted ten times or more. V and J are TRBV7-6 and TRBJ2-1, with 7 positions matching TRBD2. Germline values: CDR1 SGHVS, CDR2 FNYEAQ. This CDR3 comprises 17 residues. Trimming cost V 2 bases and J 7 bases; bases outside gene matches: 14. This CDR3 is CASSLTSSGNLRNEQFF. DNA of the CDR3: TGTGCCAGCAGCTTAACGTCTAGCGGTAACCTACGGAATGAGCAGTTCTTC. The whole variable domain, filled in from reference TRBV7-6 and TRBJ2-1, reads GAGVSQSPRYKVTKRGQDVALRCDPISGHVSLYWYRQALGQGPEFLTYFNYEAQQDKSGLPNDRFSAERPEGSISTLTIQRTEQRDSAMYRCASSLTSSGNLRNEQFFGPGTRLTVL.

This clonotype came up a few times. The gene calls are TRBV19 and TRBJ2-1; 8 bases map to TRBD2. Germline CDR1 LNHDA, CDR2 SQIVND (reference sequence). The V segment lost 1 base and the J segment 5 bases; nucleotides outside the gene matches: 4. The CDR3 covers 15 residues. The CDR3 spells CASSIAGGPHNEQFF. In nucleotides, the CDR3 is TGTGCCAGTAGTATAGCGGGAGGGCCCCACAATGAGCAGTTCTTC.

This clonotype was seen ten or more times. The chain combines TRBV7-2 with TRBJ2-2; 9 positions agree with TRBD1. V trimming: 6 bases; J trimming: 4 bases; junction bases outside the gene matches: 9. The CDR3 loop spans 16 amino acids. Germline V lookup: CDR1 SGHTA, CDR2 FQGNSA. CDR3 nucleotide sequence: TGTGCCAGCAGATGGGGGGGGACAGGGCTCACCGGGGAGCTGTTTTTT. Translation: CASRWGGTGLTGELFF.

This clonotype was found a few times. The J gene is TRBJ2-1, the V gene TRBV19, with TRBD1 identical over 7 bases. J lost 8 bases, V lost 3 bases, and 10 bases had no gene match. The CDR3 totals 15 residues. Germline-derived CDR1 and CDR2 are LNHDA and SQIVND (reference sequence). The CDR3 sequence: CASSMGRPRGHEQFF. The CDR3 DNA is TGTGCCAGTAGTATGGGGCGGCCGAGGGGGCATGAGCAGTTCTTC.

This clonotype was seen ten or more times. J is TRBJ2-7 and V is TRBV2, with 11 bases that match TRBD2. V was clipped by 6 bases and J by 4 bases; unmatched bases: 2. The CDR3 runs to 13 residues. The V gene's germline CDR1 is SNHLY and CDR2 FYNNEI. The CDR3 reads CASRRLAGYEQYF. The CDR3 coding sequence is TGTGCCAGCAGGAGACTAGCGGGATACGAGCAGTACTTC.

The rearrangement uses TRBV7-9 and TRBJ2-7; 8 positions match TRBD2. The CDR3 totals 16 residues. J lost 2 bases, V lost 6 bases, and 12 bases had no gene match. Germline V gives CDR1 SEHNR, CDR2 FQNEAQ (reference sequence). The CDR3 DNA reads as TGTGCCAGCAGTCATCCGGGGGGGCAGGGGACCTACGAGCAGTACTTC. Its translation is CASSHPGGQGTYEQYF.

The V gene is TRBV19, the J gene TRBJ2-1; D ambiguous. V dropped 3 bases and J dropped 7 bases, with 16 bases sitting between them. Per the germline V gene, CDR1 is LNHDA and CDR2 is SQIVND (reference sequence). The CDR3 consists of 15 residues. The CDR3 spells CASSIEAWSVNEQFF. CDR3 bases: TGTGCCAGTAGTATCGAGGCTTGGTCAGTTAATGAGCAGTTCTTC.

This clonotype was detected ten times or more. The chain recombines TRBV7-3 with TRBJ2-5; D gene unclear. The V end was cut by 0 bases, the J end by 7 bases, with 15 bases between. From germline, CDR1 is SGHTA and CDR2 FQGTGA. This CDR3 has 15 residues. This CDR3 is CASSLTPQAKGTQYF. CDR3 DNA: TGTGCCAGCAGCTTAACTCCCCAGGCCAAGGGGACCCAGTACTTC.

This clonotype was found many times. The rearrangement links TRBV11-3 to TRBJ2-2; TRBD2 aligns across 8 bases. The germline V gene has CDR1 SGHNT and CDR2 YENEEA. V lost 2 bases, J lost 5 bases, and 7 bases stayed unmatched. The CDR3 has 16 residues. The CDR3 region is CASSLSSGSRTGELFF. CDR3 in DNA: TGTGCCAGCAGCTTATCCAGCGGGAGCAGGACCGGGGAGCTGTTTTTT.

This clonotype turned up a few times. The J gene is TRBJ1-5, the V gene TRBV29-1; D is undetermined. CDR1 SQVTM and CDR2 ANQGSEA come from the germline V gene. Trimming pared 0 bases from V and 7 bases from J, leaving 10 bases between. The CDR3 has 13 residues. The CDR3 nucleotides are TGCAGCGTTGAAGAGATGCTGGGCCAGCCCCAGCATTTT. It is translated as CSVEEMLGQPQHF.

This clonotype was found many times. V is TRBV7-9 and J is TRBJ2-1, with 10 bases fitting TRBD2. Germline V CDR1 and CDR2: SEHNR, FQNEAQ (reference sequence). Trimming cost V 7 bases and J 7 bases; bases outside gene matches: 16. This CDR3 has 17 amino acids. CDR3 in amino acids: CASTLNDGLAGENEQFF. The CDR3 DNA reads TGTGCCAGCACCCTCAACGACGGGCTAGCGGGAGAAAATGAGCAGTTCTTC.

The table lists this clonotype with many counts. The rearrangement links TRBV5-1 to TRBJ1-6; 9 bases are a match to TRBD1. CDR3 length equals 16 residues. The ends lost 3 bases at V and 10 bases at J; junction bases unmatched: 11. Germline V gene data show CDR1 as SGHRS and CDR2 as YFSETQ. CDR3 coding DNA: TGCGCCAGCAGCTCCCGAACGGACAGGGGTGGGTCACCCCTCCACTTT. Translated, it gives CASSSRTDRGGSPLHF.

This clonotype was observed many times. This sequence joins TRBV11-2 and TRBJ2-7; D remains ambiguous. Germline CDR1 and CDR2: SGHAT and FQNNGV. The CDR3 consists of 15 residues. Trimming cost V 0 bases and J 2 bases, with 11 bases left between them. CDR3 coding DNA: TGTGCCAGCAGCTTAGAAGGCGGAGCCCCCTACGAGCAGTACTTC. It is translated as CASSLEGGAPYEQYF.

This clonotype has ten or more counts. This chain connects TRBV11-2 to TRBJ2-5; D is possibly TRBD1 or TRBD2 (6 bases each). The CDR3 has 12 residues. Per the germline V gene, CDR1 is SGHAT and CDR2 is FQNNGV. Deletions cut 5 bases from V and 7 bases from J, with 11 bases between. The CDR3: CASSRGLGTQYF. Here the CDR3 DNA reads TGTGCCAGCAGCCGGGGGCTGGGGACCCAGTACTTC. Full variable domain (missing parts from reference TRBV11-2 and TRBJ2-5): EAGVAQSPRYKIIEKRQSVAFWCNPISGHATLYWYQQILGQGPKLLIQFQNNGVVDDSQLPKDRFSAERLKGVDSTLKIQPAKLEDSAVYLCASSRGLGTQYFGPGTRLLVL.

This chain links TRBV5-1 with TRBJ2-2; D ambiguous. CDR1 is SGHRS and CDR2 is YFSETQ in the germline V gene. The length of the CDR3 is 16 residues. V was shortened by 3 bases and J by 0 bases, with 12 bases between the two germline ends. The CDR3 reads CASSSTRTANTGELFF. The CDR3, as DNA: TGCGCCAGCAGCTCGACACGGACCGCGAACACCGGGGAGCTGTTTTTT.